This T cell receptor beta chain derives from a study of cytomegalovirus exposure and HLA in healthy donors. 60 Vbeta and 13 Jbeta primers were used in PCR. Using immunoSEQ multiplex PCR, the repertoire was profiled, and TCRdb retains in-frame clones only, with some absent. The sample contains tens of thousands of clones, approximately 63% of which appear only once. The donors, nominally healthy at sampling, likely had unrecorded immune exposures. A remark on this clone: Its specificity is not known.

Study-wide findings and caveats: Reported performance of the classifier showed diagnosis of cytomegalovirus status with high specificity and sensitivity. There were under 200 TCR beta chains listed as cytomegalovirus-associated.

Per germline, CDR1 SGHTA and CDR2 FQGTGA. Trimming took 0 bases from V and 15 from J; bases not matched to a gene: 15. CDR3 length equals 16 residues. This rearrangement joins TRBV7-3 to TRBJ2-1, with 9 bases that match TRBD2. The sequence was obtained from a woman aged 45-65 years in good health and CMV-seropositive. Sequencing was performed on PBMCs. The CDR3 DNA follows: TGTGCCAGCAGCTTAACGCGGGCTAGCGGGGACCCTAGGCGGTTCTTC. It is translated as CASSLTRASGDPRRFF.